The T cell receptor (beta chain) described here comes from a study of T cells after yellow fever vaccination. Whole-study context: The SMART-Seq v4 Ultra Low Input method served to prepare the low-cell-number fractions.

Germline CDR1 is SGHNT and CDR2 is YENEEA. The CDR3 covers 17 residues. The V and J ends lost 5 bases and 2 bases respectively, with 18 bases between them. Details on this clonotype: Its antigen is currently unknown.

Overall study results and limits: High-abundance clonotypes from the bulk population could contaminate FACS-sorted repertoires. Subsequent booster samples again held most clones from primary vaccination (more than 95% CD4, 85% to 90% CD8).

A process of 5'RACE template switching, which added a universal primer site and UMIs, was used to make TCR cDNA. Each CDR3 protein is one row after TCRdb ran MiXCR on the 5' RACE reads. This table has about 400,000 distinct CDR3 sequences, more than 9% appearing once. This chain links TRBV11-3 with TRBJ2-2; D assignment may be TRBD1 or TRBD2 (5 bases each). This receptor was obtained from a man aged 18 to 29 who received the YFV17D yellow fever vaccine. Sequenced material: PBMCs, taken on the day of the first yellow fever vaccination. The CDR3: CASSTLSGQTNTGELFF. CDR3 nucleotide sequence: TGTGCCAGCAGCACCCTATCGGGGCAGACCAACACCGGGGAGCTGTTTTTT. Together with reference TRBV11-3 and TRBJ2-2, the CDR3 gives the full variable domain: EAGVVQSPRYKIIEKKQPVAFWCNPISGHNTLYWYLQNLGQGPELLIRYENEEAVDDSQLPKDRFSAERLKGVDSTLKIQPAELGDSAVYLCASSTLSGQTNTGELFFGEGSRLTVL.